These 12 T cell receptor beta chains were sequenced from one sample in a study of T cells in localized non-small cell lung cancer. Sequencing used immunoSEQ multiplex PCR; TCRdb keeps in-frame clones, though not all of them. The profile shows around 92,000 clones, approximately 91% of them singletons. Specimen: PBMCs, collected before any cancer treatment. All receptors come from a woman between 40 and 69 years old with stage II squamous cell lung carcinoma.

The chain has TRBV6-1 and TRBJ1-2; a possible D gene is TRBD1 (5 bases). Germline V lookup: CDR1 MNHNS, CDR2 SASEGT. V was trimmed by 6 bases and J by 2 bases, leaving 13 bases between them. The CDR3 has 14 amino acids. CDR3 sequence reads: CASRPGPTNYGYTF. CDR3 DNA sequence: TGTGCCAGCAGACCGGGACCGACGAACTATGGCTACACCTTC.

This chain uses TRBV2 with TRBJ2-5; D might be TRBD1 (6 bases). The J call could be wrong; TRBJ2-7 is a better fit for the DNA end. Germline CDR1 reads SNHLY; CDR2 reads FYNNEI. This CDR3 is built from 14 residues. The DNA of the CDR3 is TGTGCCAGCAGTGAAGCGCTTCGAGGGGGCGAGCAGTACTTC. Protein product: CASSEALRGGEQYF.

The V gene is TRBV4-1, the J gene TRBJ1-1; no reliable D call. The germline V gene encodes CDR1 MGHRA and CDR2 YSYEKL. This CDR3 comprises 15 residues. V lost 5 bases to trimming and J lost 0 bases, with 13 bases between them. CDR3: CASSTWTEMNTEAFF. CDR3 DNA sequence: TGCGCCAGCAGCACCTGGACTGAGATGAACACTGAAGCTTTCTTT.

The chain recombines TRBV6-6 with TRBJ2-5, with TRBD2 matching over 9 bases. The CDR3 has 14 amino acids. Per the germline V gene, CDR1 is MNHNY and CDR2 is SVGAGI (reference sequence). V was clipped by 6 bases and J by 3 bases; unmatched bases: 5. CDR3 in DNA: TGTGCCAGCAGCTCGACTAGCGGTAAAGAGACCCAGTACTTC. Protein: CASSSTSGKETQYF.

The chain recombines TRBV6-1 with TRBJ1-5; the D gene is possibly TRBD1 (5 bases). Trimming cost V 4 bases and J 6 bases, with 10 bases left between them. In germline, CDR1 is MNHNS, CDR2 SASEGT. CDR3 size: 13 residues. Written as DNA, the CDR3 is TGTGCCAGCAGTGGTTTGAGGGGTCAGCCCCAGCATTTT. It translates to CASSGLRGQPQHF.

This clone was recorded once. The V call is TRBV28, the J call TRBJ2-2; D is possibly TRBD1 (5 bases). Germline-derived CDR1 and CDR2 are MDHEN and SYDVKM. This CDR3 region has 12 residues. Trimming stripped 5 bases from V and 6 bases from J, with 7 bases between. CDR3 loop: CASSPGSGELFF. The CDR3, as DNA: TGTGCCAGCAGTCCAGGGTCCGGGGAGCTGTTTTTT.

The gene calls are TRBV15 and TRBJ1-1; no reliable D call. V lost 3 bases and J lost 0, with 8 bases in between. Looked up from germline, CDR1 is LNHNV and CDR2 is YYDKDF (reference sequence). The CDR3 runs to 14 residues. DNA of the CDR3: TGTGCCACCAGCAGTAGGGAGATGAACACTGAAGCTTTCTTT. Its protein product is CATSSREMNTEAFF. Full variable domain (missing parts from reference TRBV15 and TRBJ1-1): DAMVIQNPRYQVTQFGKPVTLSCSQTLNHNVMYWYQQKSSQAPKLLFHYYDKDFNNEADTPDNFQSRRPNTSFCFLDIRSPGLGDTAMYLCATSSREMNTEAFFGQGTRLTVV.

This clone came up a few times. The V and J genes are TRBV20-1 and TRBJ1-1; no firm D call. CDR1 and CDR2 from the germline V gene are DFQATT and SNEGSKA (reference sequence). The V end was cut by 5 bases, the J end by 4 bases, with 8 bases between. The CDR3 runs to 11 residues. The CDR3 loop reads CSAPRGTEAFF. The CDR3 DNA follows: TGCAGTGCTCCCCGGGGCACTGAAGCTTTCTTT.

The chain is built from TRBV6-5 and TRBJ2-5; D is undetermined. The CDR3 covers 14 residues. Trimming stripped 0 bases from V and 5 bases from J, with 10 bases between. Per the germline V gene, CDR1 is MNHEY and CDR2 is SVGAGI. The CDR3: CASSYSGPRETQYF. The CDR3 DNA follows: TGTGCCAGCAGTTACTCAGGACCCCGGGAGACCCAGTACTTC.

The chain joins TRBV5-1 to TRBJ2-2, with D hard to call. With 2 bases removed from V and 2 bases from J, the gap between germline ends came to 10 bases. Per germline, CDR1 SGHRS and CDR2 YFSETQ. The CDR3 spans 15 residues. The CDR3 DNA follows: TGCGCCAGCAGCTTAAAGGCACGTAACACCGGGGAGCTGTTTTTT. It is translated as CASSLKARNTGELFF. The whole variable domain, remainder taken from reference TRBV5-1 and TRBJ2-2, is KAGVTQTPRYLIKTRGQQVTLSCSPISGHRSVSWYQQTPGQGLQFLFEYFSETQRNKGNFPGRFSGRQFSNSRSEMNVSTLELGDSALYLCASSLKARNTGELFFGEGSRLTVL.

The CDR3 loop is CASREPNQPQHF. The CDR3, as DNA: TGTGCCAGCAGGGAACCGAATCAGCCCCAGCATTTT. The V and J genes are TRBV28 and TRBJ1-5, with D hard to call. V was clipped by 6 bases and J by 4 bases, with 7 bases between them. CDR1 and CDR2 (germline): MDHEN, SYDVKM. This CDR3 comprises 12 residues. Complete variable domain (other parts from reference TRBV28 and TRBJ1-5): DVKVTQSSRYLVKRTGEKVFLECVQDMDHENMFWYRQDPGLGLRLIYFSYDVKMKEKGDIPEGYSVSREKKERFSLILESASTNQTSMYLCASREPNQPQHFGDGTRLSIL.

The J gene is TRBJ1-5, the V gene TRBV6-5; D possibly corresponds to TRBD1 (5 bases). CDR3 size: 14 residues. Between the trimmed V and J ends, which lost 6 bases and 4 bases, there was a span of 13 bases. Germline V gives CDR1 MNHEY, CDR2 SVGAGI. The CDR3 loop reads CASSPGPRNQPQHF. The CDR3 DNA follows: TGTGCCAGCAGCCCGGGACCCCGTAATCAGCCCCAGCATTTT.